This paragraph covers one T cell receptor (beta chain) sequence. Its antigen is not known. These data come from a study of OX40 agonist ivuxolimab in advanced cancers. Turning to the study itself: Every 2 weeks, patients received ivuxolimab intravenously, dosed at 0.01 to 10 mg/kg. Those enrolled were roughly 80% male, with a mean age of about 60 years and ages from about 20 to 80. Study-level findings and limits: Clones of CD4+ and CD8+ blood T cells grew by week 6 at doses of 0.1 to 3.0 mg/kg.

The CDR3 has 17 residues. Germline V gene sequence: CDR1 MDHEN, CDR2 SYDVKM. V lost 7 bases, J lost 6 bases, and 19 bases stayed unmatched. Using immunoSEQ multiplex PCR, the repertoire was profiled, and TCRdb retains in-frame clones only, with some absent. Seen here are about 67,000 clones, 87% observed once, and the top ten hold 4% to 5%. Systemic immunosuppression or a history of autoimmune disease excluded patients. This TCR derives from an adult with an advanced solid tumor such as melanoma, head and neck, liver or kidney cancer. The source was CD4+ or CD8+ T cells sorted from blood, collected in a trial of the OX40 agonist ivuxolimab. The rearrangement joins TRBV28 to TRBJ1-1; 8 positions agree with TRBD1. The CDR3 region is CASTVSRWDRQLPEAFF. The CDR3 region has the DNA TGTGCCAGCACCGTCTCGCGGTGGGACAGGCAGCTCCCTGAAGCTTTCTTT.